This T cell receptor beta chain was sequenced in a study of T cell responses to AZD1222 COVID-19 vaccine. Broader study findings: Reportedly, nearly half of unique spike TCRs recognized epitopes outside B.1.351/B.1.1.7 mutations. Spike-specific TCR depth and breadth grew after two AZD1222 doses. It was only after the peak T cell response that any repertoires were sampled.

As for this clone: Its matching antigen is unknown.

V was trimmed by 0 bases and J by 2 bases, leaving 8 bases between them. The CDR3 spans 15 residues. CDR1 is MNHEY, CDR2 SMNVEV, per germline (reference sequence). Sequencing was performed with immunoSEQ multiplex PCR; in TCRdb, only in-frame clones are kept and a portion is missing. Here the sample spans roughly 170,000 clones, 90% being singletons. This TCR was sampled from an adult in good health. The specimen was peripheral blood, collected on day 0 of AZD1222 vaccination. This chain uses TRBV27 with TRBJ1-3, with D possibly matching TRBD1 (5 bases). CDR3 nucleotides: TGTGCCAGCAGTTTATCTGCAGGGACTGGAAACACCATATATTTT. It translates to CASSLSAGTGNTIYF.